The 21 T cell receptor beta chains below all came from one sample that was sequenced in a study of blood T cell repertoires in COVID-19. Only in-frame clones appear in the TCRdb table, and some are missing; sequencing was by immunoSEQ multiplex PCR. The data contain around 77,000 clones, roughly 80% of them singletons. The sequenced material came from peripheral blood. These receptors came from a human donor in a cohort sampled during active COVID-19.

The chain's CDR3 is CASSQGLAGGQETQYF. DNA of the CDR3: TGCGCCAGCAGCCAGGGACTAGCTGGGGGACAAGAGACCCAGTACTTC. The genes are TRBV4-1 and TRBJ2-5; 9 positions match TRBD2. There are 16 residues in the CDR3. Germline V gene lookup returns CDR1 MGHRA and CDR2 YSYEKL. Trimming cost V 3 bases and J 2 bases; bases outside gene matches: 7.

The rearrangement uses TRBV12-5 and TRBJ2-1; 9 bases map to TRBD2. Germline CDR1 LGHNT, CDR2 FRNRAP. Losses at the gene ends were 4 bases for V and 4 bases for J; bases not matched to a gene: 5. The CDR3 has 15 residues. CDR3 nucleotides: TGTGCTAGTGGTTGGAGCGGGGGGACATACAATGAGCAGTTCTTC. Translated: CASGWSGGTYNEQFF.

This chain links TRBV7-9 with TRBJ2-7; D is possibly TRBD1 (6 bases). The V end was cut by 3 bases, the J end by 3 bases, with 15 bases between. CDR3 length equals 15 residues. In germline, CDR1 is SEHNR, CDR2 FQNEAQ (reference sequence). For the CDR3, the DNA is TGTGCCAGCAGCTTGATTGGGACACCGAACTACGAGCAGTACTTC. It translates to CASSLIGTPNYEQYF.

This rearrangement joins TRBV3-1 (or the pseudogene TRBV3-2) to TRBJ2-2, with 8 nucleotides matching TRBD1. Trimming at V came to 1 base and at J to 6 bases, leaving 7 bases not matched to a gene. Germline values: CDR1 LGHDT, CDR2 YNNKEL (reference sequence). This CDR3 is 16 amino acids long. The CDR3 is CASSQARGRKAGELFF. CDR3 coding DNA: TGTGCCAGCAGCCAAGCCAGGGGGCGAAAGGCCGGGGAGCTGTTTTTT.

This chain connects TRBV19 to TRBJ1-1; a possible D gene is TRBD1 (5 bases). The V gene lost 3 bases and the J gene lost 8 bases, with 16 bases spanning the gap. The CDR3 totals 14 residues. Looked up from germline, CDR1 is LNHDA and CDR2 is SQIVND (reference sequence). Here the CDR3 reads CASSMGGVGLEAFF. CDR3 in DNA: TGTGCCAGTAGTATGGGGGGGGTCGGGCTGGAAGCTTTCTTT.

In this sample, this clone turned up once. The rearrangement uses TRBV3-1 (or the pseudogene TRBV3-2) and TRBJ1-5; D is perhaps TRBD1 (5 bases). Germline CDR1 LGHDT, CDR2 YNNKEL (reference sequence). This CDR3 has 15 residues. Trimming took 0 bases from V and 3 from J, leaving 9 bases between them. The CDR3 is CASSQDRQNNQPQHF. CDR3 DNA: TGTGCCAGCAGCCAAGATAGACAGAACAATCAGCCCCAGCATTTT.

The chain joins TRBV5-1 to TRBJ1-4; D gene uncertain. Per the germline V gene, CDR1 is SGHRS and CDR2 is YFSETQ. V shed 0 bases and J shed 4 bases, with 7 bases lying between them. The CDR3 loop spans 14 amino acids. This CDR3 reads CASSLAEGNEKLFF. The CDR3 DNA reads TGCGCCAGCAGCTTGGCGGAGGGTAATGAAAAACTGTTTTTT.

The V and J genes are TRBV6-5 and TRBJ2-7, with TRBD2 matching 12 bases. The germline V gene has CDR1 MNHEY and CDR2 SVGAGI. The CDR3 runs to 14 residues. The junction had 6 bases not matched to a gene; V was cut back by 10 bases and J by 2 bases. The CDR3 DNA is TGTGCCACCTCACCTAGCGGGGGGGCCTACGAGCAGTACTTC. Protein product: CATSPSGGAYEQYF.

The chain has TRBV7-2 and TRBJ2-7, with a weak D call TRBD2 (5 bases). CDR3 length: 14 residues. Looked up from germline, CDR1 is SGHTA and CDR2 is FQGNSA. Trimming took 2 bases from V and 7 from J, leaving 15 bases between them. The CDR3 region is CASSLIGHRGEQYF. The CDR3 bases are TGTGCCAGCAGCTTAATAGGGCACCGGGGTGAGCAGTACTTC. The full variable domain, rest sourced from reference TRBV7-2 and TRBJ2-7, is GAGVSQSPSNKVTEKGKDVELRCDPISGHTALYWYRQSLGQGLEFLIYFQGNSAPDKSGLPSDRFSAERTGGSVSTLTIQRTQQEDSAVYLCASSLIGHRGEQYFGPGTRLTVT.

In its sample, this clone was seen a few times. The chain carries TRBV5-6 and TRBJ1-2; D uncertain. Germline V CDR1 and CDR2: SGHDT, YYEEEE. The germline V and J ends were trimmed by 2 bases and 6 bases, with 8 bases remaining between them. The CDR3 is 12 amino acids. The DNA for the CDR3 is TGTGCCAGCAGCTTCACCGGGGATGGCTACACCTTC. It codes for CASSFTGDGYTF.

This clone came up once. The chain employs TRBV19 and TRBJ1-2, with TRBD1 matching over 7 bases. This CDR3 is 17 amino acids long. Losses at the gene ends were 1 base for V and 4 bases for J; bases not matched to a gene: 12. Per the germline V gene, CDR1 is LNHDA and CDR2 is SQIVND (reference sequence). The CDR3: CASSIGGTAPYSYGYTF. The CDR3 nucleotides read TGTGCCAGTAGTATAGGAGGGACAGCACCTTACAGCTATGGCTACACCTTC.

The CDR3 loop is CAIREWDGGQYF. The CDR3 region has the DNA TGTGCCATCAGGGAATGGGACGGGGGGCAGTACTTC. This rearrangement joins TRBV10-3 to TRBJ2-7; D perhaps matches TRBD2 (6 bases). Trimming shortened V by 6 bases and J by 9 bases, and 15 bases separated the two germline ends. Looked up from germline, CDR1 is ENHRY and CDR2 is SYGVKD. The CDR3 is made up of 12 amino acids.

The genes are TRBV5-1 and TRBJ2-2; D unclear. The CDR3 totals 14 residues. Germline values: CDR1 SGHRS, CDR2 YFSETQ. Deletions cut 0 bases from V and 4 bases from J, with 7 bases between. For the CDR3, the DNA is TGCGCCAGCAGCTTGGAAACAATCACCGGGGAGCTGTTTTTT. As protein: CASSLETITGELFF.

CDR3 residues: CASSARTDPEAFF. The CDR3, as DNA: TGTGCCAGCAGCGCCCGGACAGATCCTGAAGCTTTCTTT. The genes are TRBV2 and TRBJ1-1; a weak D match, TRBD1 (6 bases). Per the germline V gene, CDR1 is SNHLY and CDR2 is FYNNEI. The CDR3 is 13 amino acids. The germline V and J ends were trimmed by 6 bases and 6 bases, with 14 bases remaining between them.

This clone occurred a few times. The rearrangement joins TRBV4-3 to TRBJ1-2, with D unresolved. V gave up 1 base and J gave up 0 bases, with 9 bases separating them. The germline CDR1 and CDR2 sequences are LGHNA and YSLEER. The CDR3 totals 15 residues. The CDR3 sequence: CASSQAPTANYGYTF. The CDR3 DNA reads as TGCGCCAGCAGCCAAGCACCTACAGCTAACTATGGCTACACCTTC.

V gene TRBV7-9 combines with J gene TRBJ1-2; 7 nucleotides agree with TRBD1. The CDR3 loop spans 13 amino acids. V lost 7 bases, J lost 2 bases, and 4 bases stayed unmatched. The germline gives CDR1 SEHNR, CDR2 FQNEAQ (reference sequence). The CDR3 DNA reads TGTGCCAGCACCCAACAGGGGAACTATGGCTACACCTTC. Translated, it gives CASTQQGNYGYTF.

This clone was seen a handful of times. The chain employs TRBV20-1 and TRBJ2-7; TRBD1 is a possible D gene (6 bases). Germline-derived CDR1 and CDR2 are DFQATT and SNEGSKA (reference sequence). The germline V and J ends were trimmed by 5 bases and 7 bases, with 12 bases remaining between them. CDR3 length equals 11 residues. The CDR3 sequence is CSAQGSGEQYF. DNA of the CDR3: TGCAGTGCTCAGGGGTCTGGGGAGCAGTACTTC.

A single count supports this clone. The chain is built from TRBV29-1 and TRBJ2-1, with 12 positions matching TRBD1. Germline V gives CDR1 SQVTM, CDR2 ANQGSEA. The CDR3 contains 18 residues. Unmatched junction bases numbered 16, after V lost 5 bases and J lost 5 bases. The CDR3 bases are TGCAGCGTTCAACCCCGGGACAGGGGGCCACGGTACGACAATGAGCAGTTCTTC. Its translation: CSVQPRDRGPRYDNEQFF.

The V gene is TRBV5-1, the J gene TRBJ1-2; the match to TRBD1 covers 7 bases. The CDR3 runs to 14 residues. CDR1 SGHRS and CDR2 YFSETQ come from the germline V gene. J gave up 2 bases and V 5 bases, and 6 bases lay outside the gene matches. Here the CDR3 reads CASRQDRVNYGYTF. As DNA, the CDR3 is TGCGCCAGCAGACAAGACAGGGTAAACTATGGCTACACCTTC.

V and J are TRBV3-1 (or the pseudogene TRBV3-2) and TRBJ2-3; 9 positions match TRBD1. The CDR3 sequence is 14 residues long. Trimming took 1 base from V and 4 from J; bases not matched to a gene: 0. Germline CDR1 and CDR2: LGHDT and YNNKEL (reference sequence). The CDR3 sequence: CASSQGDRADTQYF. DNA for the CDR3: TGTGCCAGCAGCCAAGGGGACAGGGCAGATACGCAGTATTTT.

The chain combines TRBV23-1 with TRBJ2-7; TRBD1 is a possible D gene (6 bases). TRBV23-1 is labeled an ORF, and its function is uncertain. V lost 9 bases, J lost 5 bases, and 14 bases lay in between. The CDR3 has 12 residues. This chain's CDR3 is CARLDAGDEQYF. As DNA, the CDR3 is TGCGCCAGGCTGGACGCAGGGGACGAGCAGTACTTC.